A selection of T cell receptor beta chains follows, all from one sample in a study of cytomegalovirus exposure and HLA in healthy donors. Profiled with immunoSEQ multiplex PCR; TCRdb holds only in-frame clones, not every one. The sample records around 150,000 clones, about 80% being singletons. The sample comprised PBMCs. The receptors come from a female donor in good health and CMV-seronegative. Both conserved end residues are part of each CDR3. The order of the fields is J gene, clone size, V gene, D gene, CDR3 DNA, CDR3 protein. The D gene is left open where the match is weak. Size is stated for part of the rows, as once, few or many counts, or as a class when the clone is expanded.

J: TRBJ2-7; size: NA; V: TRBV7-9; D: TRBD1; DNA: TGTGCCAGCAGTTCTCCCGAAAGGGGGCCTTCCTACGAGCAGTACTTC; CDR3: CASSSPERGPSYEQYF
J: TRBJ1-4; size: NA; V: TRBV29-1; D: TRBD1; DNA: TGCAGCGTTGGGGTGGCAGGGGGCTTAAACAACCTGTTTTTT; CDR3: CSVGVAGGLNNLFF
J: TRBJ2-3; size: NA; V: TRBV14; D: TRBD2; DNA: TGTGCCAGCAGCCAAATAAAGGGAGGGTTCACAGATACGCAGTATTTT; CDR3: CASSQIKGGFTDTQYF
J: TRBJ2-7; size: NA; V: TRBV19; D: TRBD2; DNA: TGTGCCAGTAGTATTTCTAGCGGGATGGAGGGCGAGCAGTACTTC; CDR3: CASSISSGMEGEQYF
J: TRBJ2-7; size: NA; V: TRBV6-6; D: NA; DNA: TGTGCCAGCAGTCAGAACAACCAGGGGAGCGAGCAGTACTTC; CDR3: CASSQNNQGSEQYF
J: TRBJ1-2; size: NA; V: TRBV7-9; D: TRBD1; DNA: TGTGCCAGCAGCTTAATTCTAGGACAGGGATCAACTAACTATGGCTACACCTTC; CDR3: CASSLILGQGSTNYGYTF
J: TRBJ2-7; size: NA; V: TRBV7-2; D: TRBD2; DNA: TGTGCCAGCAGCTTAGTGGCGGGAGGGCGCTCCTACGAGCAGTACTTC; CDR3: CASSLVAGGRSYEQYF
J: TRBJ2-7; size: NA; V: TRBV19; D: TRBD1; DNA: TGTGCCAGTAGTGGGACCGGGACAGGGAAGCAGTACTTC; CDR3: CASSGTGTGKQYF
J: TRBJ2-1; size: NA; V: TRBV12-5; D: TRBD2; DNA: TGTGCTAGTGGCCTCCGACTAGCGGGGGGGCGTAACAATGAGCAGTTCTTC; CDR3: CASGLRLAGGRNNEQFF
J: TRBJ1-2; size: NA; V: TRBV5-4; D: TRBD1; DNA: TGTGCCAGCAGCCTGGGACAGAACTATGGCTACACCTTC; CDR3: CASSLGQNYGYTF
J: TRBJ1-5; size: NA; V: TRBV2; D: NA; DNA: TGTGCCAGCAGTCACCTACAGGGTTGGGAACCTGGCAATCAGCCCCAGCATTTT; CDR3: CASSHLQGWEPGNQPQHF
J: TRBJ2-7; size: NA; V: TRBV5-4; D: TRBD2; DNA: TGTGCCAGCAGCTGGGGGGCCGGGACTAGCGATTACGAGCAGTACTTC; CDR3: CASSWGAGTSDYEQYF
J: TRBJ2-3; size: NA; V: TRBV11-2; D: TRBD2; DNA: TGTGCCAGCAGCTCAGCGGGAGGGTTAAATACGCAGTATTTT; CDR3: CASSSAGGLNTQYF
J: TRBJ1-1; size: NA; V: TRBV5-5; D: NA; DNA: TGTGCCAGCAGCTTGAGGGCAGGGGCGTCTAGCATGAACACTGAAGCTTTCTTT; CDR3: CASSLRAGASSMNTEAFF
J: TRBJ2-7; size: NA; V: TRBV5-1; D: NA; DNA: TGCGCCAGCAGCTTGGGAGCGTCTCCCCGGCCCAGCTACGAGCAGTACTTC; CDR3: CASSLGASPRPSYEQYF
J: TRBJ2-1; size: NA; V: TRBV25-1; D: TRBD2; DNA: TGTGCCAGCAGTGGCCCTCGGCTAGCGGGAGATGGTGAGCAGTTCTTC; CDR3: CASSGPRLAGDGEQFF
J: TRBJ2-1; size: NA; V: TRBV7-3; D: NA; DNA: TGTGCCAGCAGCTTATTGGGGGGCAATGAGCAGTTCTTC; CDR3: CASSLLGGNEQFF
J: TRBJ1-5; size: NA; V: TRBV5-1; D: NA; DNA: TGCGCCAGCAGCTTGCAGGGGATGGGGCCCCAGCATTTT; CDR3: CASSLQGMGPQHF
J: TRBJ2-7; size: NA; V: TRBV19; D: TRBD1; DNA: TGTGCCAGTAGTATCTCGACAGGGAACTACGAGCAGTACTTC; CDR3: CASSISTGNYEQYF
J: TRBJ2-3; size: NA; V: TRBV6-5; D: NA; DNA: TGTGCCAGCAGTTCCACTAGCACAGATACGCAGTATTTT; CDR3: CASSSTSTDTQYF
J: TRBJ1-1; size: NA; V: TRBV14; D: NA; DNA: TGTGCCAGCAGCCAAGTGGCAGGGAGGACTGAAGCTTTCTTT; CDR3: CASSQVAGRTEAFF
J: TRBJ2-5; size: NA; V: TRBV29-1; D: NA; DNA: TGCAGCGTTGAGACAGCTCAAGAGACCCAGTACTTC; CDR3: CSVETAQETQYF
J: TRBJ1-5; size: NA; V: TRBV18; D: NA; DNA: TGTGCCAGCTCACCACCGACAGGCCCTAATCAGCCCCAGCATTTT; CDR3: CASSPPTGPNQPQHF
J: TRBJ1-1; size: NA; V: TRBV18; D: TRBD1; DNA: TGTGCCAGCTCACACTGGGACAGTGGGAACACTGAAGCTTTCTTT; CDR3: CASSHWDSGNTEAFF
J: TRBJ1-1; size: NA; V: TRBV15; D: NA; DNA: TGTGCCACCAGCAGAGGCCCGGGGATCATGAACACTGAAGCTTTCTTT; CDR3: CATSRGPGIMNTEAFF
J: TRBJ2-7; size: once; V: TRBV2; D: NA; DNA: TGTGCCAGCAGTGGGACTGAAGAGCAGTACTTC; CDR3: CASSGTEEQYF
J: TRBJ2-1; size: NA; V: TRBV7-7; D: NA; DNA: TGTGCCAGCAGCTTAGAGGGAGGACAAATCCATGAGCAGTTCTTC; CDR3: CASSLEGGQIHEQFF
J: TRBJ2-1; size: NA; V: TRBV7-2; D: TRBD1; DNA: TGTGCCAGCAGCCCGGACAGGGGGTCCTACAATGAGCAGTTCTTC; CDR3: CASSPDRGSYNEQFF
J: TRBJ1-2; size: NA; V: TRBV2; D: TRBD1; DNA: TGTGCCAGCGCCCAGGGGGCGCAGGCCTATGGCTACACCTTC; CDR3: CASAQGAQAYGYTF
J: TRBJ1-1; size: NA; V: TRBV7-2; D: NA; DNA: TGTGCCAGCAGCTCGTTAAGTACTCTAAACACTGAAGCTTTCTTT; CDR3: CASSSLSTLNTEAFF
J: TRBJ2-1; size: NA; V: TRBV19; D: TRBD2; DNA: TGTGCCAGTAGTATAGATACTAGCGGGAGCGTGAGGAATGAGCAGTTCTTC; CDR3: CASSIDTSGSVRNEQFF
J: TRBJ2-5; size: NA; V: TRBV5-3; D: TRBD1; DNA: TGTGCCAGAAGCTTGGACAAAGTCGGGACAGTACAAGAGACCCAGTACTTC; CDR3: CARSLDKVGTVQETQYF
J: TRBJ1-1; size: few; V: TRBV30; D: NA; DNA: TGTGCCTGGAGTGTACGATCCCGCGGAGGGCATACTGAAGCTTTCTTT; CDR3: CAWSVRSRGGHTEAFF
J: TRBJ2-5; size: NA; V: TRBV9; D: TRBD2; DNA: TGTGCCAGCAGCGTCGGACTAGCGGGAGAGACCCAGTACTTC; CDR3: CASSVGLAGETQYF
J: TRBJ1-2; size: NA; V: TRBV7-8; D: NA; DNA: TGTGCCAGCAGCTTAGGTACGCAGTATGGCTACACCTTC; CDR3: CASSLGTQYGYTF
J: TRBJ2-5; size: once; V: TRBV11-2; D: TRBD2; DNA: TGTGCCAGCAGCCCAAAGGGACTAGCGGGTAGCCAAGAGACCCAGTACTTC; CDR3: CASSPKGLAGSQETQYF
J: TRBJ2-1; size: NA; V: TRBV19; D: TRBD1; DNA: TGTGCCAGTAGTATAACAGGGGGTTCCTACAATGAGCAGTTCTTC; CDR3: CASSITGGSYNEQFF
J: TRBJ2-7; size: NA; V: TRBV2; D: TRBD1; DNA: TGTGCCAGCAGTGAAGAGGGGGGACAGGGAGCCTACGAGCAGTACTTC; CDR3: CASSEEGGQGAYEQYF
J: TRBJ2-1; size: few; V: TRBV6-4; D: NA; DNA: TGTGCCAGCCGCTACCCGAGGCCTGACAATGAGCAGTTCTTC; CDR3: CASRYPRPDNEQFF
J: TRBJ1-4; size: NA; V: TRBV5-1; D: NA; DNA: TGCGCCAGCAGCCCGGGACAAGTAGGAAAACTGTTTTTT; CDR3: CASSPGQVGKLFF
J: TRBJ2-1; size: NA; V: TRBV19; D: NA; DNA: TGTGCCAGTAGTATAGCGACTTCAGCCTACAATGAGCAGTTCTTC; CDR3: CASSIATSAYNEQFF
J: TRBJ2-1; size: NA; V: TRBV10-3; D: NA; DNA: TGTGCCATCAGTGGGCAGGCCGTTTGGCAGTTCTTC; CDR3: CAISGQAVWQFF
J: TRBJ2-3; size: NA; V: TRBV5-1; D: NA; DNA: TGCGCCAGCAGCCTACGGGGAGTATCAGATACGCAGTATTTT; CDR3: CASSLRGVSDTQYF
J: TRBJ2-1; size: NA; V: TRBV5-1; D: TRBD2; DNA: TGCGCCAGCAGCCGGGGGGGCGGGGTCAATGAGCAGTTCTTC; CDR3: CASSRGGGVNEQFF
J: TRBJ2-7; size: few; V: TRBV30; D: NA; DNA: TGTGCCTGGAGTGTTACCTACGAGCAGTACTTC; CDR3: CAWSVTYEQYF
J: TRBJ2-2; size: NA; V: TRBV5-1; D: TRBD2; DNA: TGCGCCACTCAAGCGGGAGTAAACACCGGGGAGCTGTTTTTT; CDR3: CATQAGVNTGELFF
J: TRBJ2-2; size: once; V: TRBV11-2; D: NA; DNA: TGTGCCAGCAGCTTAGATCGGGGGGGGGAGCTGTTTTTT; CDR3: CASSLDRGGELFF
J: TRBJ2-7; size: NA; V: TRBV19; D: NA; DNA: TGTGCCAGCAGTGAACAGGTGAGCTCCTACGAGCAGTACTTC; CDR3: CASSEQVSSYEQYF
J: TRBJ1-2; size: few; V: TRBV6-7; D: NA; DNA: TGTGCCCTTAGGCGAGGTGTTTACTATGGCTACACCTTC; CDR3: CALRRGVYYGYTF
J: TRBJ2-1; size: NA; V: TRBV9; D: NA; DNA: TGTGCCAGCAGCGTAACAGGGTACAATGAGCAGTTCTTC; CDR3: CASSVTGYNEQFF